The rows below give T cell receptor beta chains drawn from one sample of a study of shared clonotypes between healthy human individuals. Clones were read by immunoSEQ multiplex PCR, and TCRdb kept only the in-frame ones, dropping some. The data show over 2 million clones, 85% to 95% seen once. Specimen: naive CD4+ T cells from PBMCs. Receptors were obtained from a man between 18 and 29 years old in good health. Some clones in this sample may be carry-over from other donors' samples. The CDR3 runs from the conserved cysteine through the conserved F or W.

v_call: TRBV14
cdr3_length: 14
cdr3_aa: CASSPRQGLETQYF

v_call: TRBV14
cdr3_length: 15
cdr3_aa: CASRGDRTGANVLTF

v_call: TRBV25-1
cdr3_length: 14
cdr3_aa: CASSDPARGNEQFF

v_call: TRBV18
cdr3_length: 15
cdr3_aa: CASSPDVNSNQPQHF

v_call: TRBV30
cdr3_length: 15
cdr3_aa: CAWSTSPGPNSPLHF

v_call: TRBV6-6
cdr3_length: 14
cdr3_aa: CASSQGGNNQPQHF

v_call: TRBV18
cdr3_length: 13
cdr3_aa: CASSPNIDTEAFF

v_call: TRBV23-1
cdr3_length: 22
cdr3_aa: CASSQSIVVDRGPDYSNQPQHF

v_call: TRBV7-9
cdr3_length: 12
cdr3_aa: CASGETEETQYF

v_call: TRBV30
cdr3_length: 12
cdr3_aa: CAWSGSLGSQYF

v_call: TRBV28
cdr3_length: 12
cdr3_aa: CASSFSLYGYTF

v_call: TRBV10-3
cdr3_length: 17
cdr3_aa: CAISDGLAVTNTGELFF

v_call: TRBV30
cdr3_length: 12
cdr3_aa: CAWALPNTEAFF

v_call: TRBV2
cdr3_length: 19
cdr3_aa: CASRGLRDRGREGNQPQHF

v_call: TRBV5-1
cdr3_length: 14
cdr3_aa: CASSLTSARETQYF

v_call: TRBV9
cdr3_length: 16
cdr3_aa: CASSVKQGIEYDEQFF

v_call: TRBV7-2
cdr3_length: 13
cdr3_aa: CASSLRFPGEAFF

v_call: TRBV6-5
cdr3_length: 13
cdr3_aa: CASNRAGVSEQYF

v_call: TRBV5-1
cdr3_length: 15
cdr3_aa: CASSSAVGFSYEQYF

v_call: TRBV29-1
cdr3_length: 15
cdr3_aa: CSVPTRSSPGTEAFF

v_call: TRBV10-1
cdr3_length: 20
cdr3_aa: CASSESGRRERNLNTGELFF

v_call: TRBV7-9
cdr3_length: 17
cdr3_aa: CASSSGTSGSLGETQYF

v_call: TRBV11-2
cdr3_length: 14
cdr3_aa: CASSPRQGGTEAFF

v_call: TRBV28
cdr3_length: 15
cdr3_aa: CASKGSGSFWETQYF

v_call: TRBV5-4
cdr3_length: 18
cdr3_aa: CASSLGGLAGVKPDTQYF

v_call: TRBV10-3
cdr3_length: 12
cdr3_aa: CAISELLGEQYF

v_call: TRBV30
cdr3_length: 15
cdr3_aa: CAWSLGTGSGNTIYF

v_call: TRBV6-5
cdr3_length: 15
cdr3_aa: CASRSSTLQGIKLFF

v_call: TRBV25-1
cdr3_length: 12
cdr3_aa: CASAGIGETQYF

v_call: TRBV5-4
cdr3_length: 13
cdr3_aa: CASSPFENTEAFF

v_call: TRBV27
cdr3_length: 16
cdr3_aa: CASSRGKFSGANVLTF

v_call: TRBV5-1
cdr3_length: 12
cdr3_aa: CASSNSSYEQYF

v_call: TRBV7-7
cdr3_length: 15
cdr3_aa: CASSLWASGSGELFF

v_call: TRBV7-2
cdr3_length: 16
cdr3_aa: CASSPRGGPSTDTQYF

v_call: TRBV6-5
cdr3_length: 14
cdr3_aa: CASSYGGSGETQYF

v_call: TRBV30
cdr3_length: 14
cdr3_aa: CAWSLDRGGNTIYF

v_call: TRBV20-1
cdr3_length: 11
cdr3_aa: CSAGANYEQYF

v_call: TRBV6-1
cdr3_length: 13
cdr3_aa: CASRAGSNQPQHF

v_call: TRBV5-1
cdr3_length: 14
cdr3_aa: CASSLDVGNTEAFF

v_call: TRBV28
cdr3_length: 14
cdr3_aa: CASLKAQGRGEQYF

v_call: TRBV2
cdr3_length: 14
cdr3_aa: CASRTATNTGELFF

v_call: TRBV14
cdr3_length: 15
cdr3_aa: CASSLRTSTNEKLFF

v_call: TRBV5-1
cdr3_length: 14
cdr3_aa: CASSLVPSLDEQFF

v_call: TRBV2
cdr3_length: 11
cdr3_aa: CASSFGRQQYF

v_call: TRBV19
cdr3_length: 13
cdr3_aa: CASGAGTSLKLFF

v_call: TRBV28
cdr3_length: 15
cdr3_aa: CASSFRTGYTGELFF

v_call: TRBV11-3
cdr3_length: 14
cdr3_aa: CASSLGVRADEQFF

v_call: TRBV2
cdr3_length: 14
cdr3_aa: CASSSTGAFYGYTF

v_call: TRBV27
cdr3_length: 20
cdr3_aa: CASSRTVLAGELGSYNEQFF

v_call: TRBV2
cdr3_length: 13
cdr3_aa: CASRFVSGNEQFF

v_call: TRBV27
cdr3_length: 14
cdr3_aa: CASTSPRDGYGYTF

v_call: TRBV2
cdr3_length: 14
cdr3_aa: CASSEGLALDTQYF

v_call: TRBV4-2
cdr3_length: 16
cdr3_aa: CASSQDPGGYQETQYF

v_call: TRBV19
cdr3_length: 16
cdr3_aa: CASSDPGTGVFYGYTF

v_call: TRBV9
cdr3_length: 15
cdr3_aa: CASSVAGRATDTQYF

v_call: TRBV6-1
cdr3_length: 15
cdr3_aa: CASSEARGSNTEAFF